This TCR beta chain was recorded in a study of control samples from healthy donors and cancer patients. Profiling relied on immunoSEQ multiplex PCR, and the TCRdb table lists in-frame clones only, not all of them. The sample consists of 100,000 or so clones, about four fifths of them appearing once. CDR1 and CDR2 (germline): LNHDA, SQIVND (reference sequence). This CDR3 region has 15 residues. V shed 5 bases and J shed 1 base, with 12 bases lying between them. The sequenced sample consisted of blood. The TCR sequence derives from a woman in her fifties or sixties in good health. The V call is TRBV19, the J call TRBJ2-1; D possibly corresponds to TRBD2 (5 bases). This CDR3 is CASSPPRGSYNEQFF. The CDR3 DNA sequence: TGTGCCAGTAGTCCCCCCCGGGGATCCTACAATGAGCAGTTCTTC.